Shown below are 20 T cell receptor beta chains from a single sample sequenced in a study of post-analysis software for immune sequencing data. Points from the study as a whole: With TRBV5-6, TRBV5-1 and TRBV20-1 included, about five TRBV segments were more frequent in patients than in controls.

Their antigens remain unidentified. Presence of unique molecular identifiers characterized the TCR beta cDNA libraries. TCRdb passed the PCR reads through MiXCR, listing each CDR3 protein once. The table lists approximately 630,000 distinct CDR3 sequences, over 45% of them singletons, with around 10% in the top ten. Sample: blood. These receptors originate from a girl between 2 and 10 years old with multiple sclerosis.

This chain links TRBV5-1 with TRBJ1-5; D remains ambiguous. Looked up from germline, CDR1 is SGHRS and CDR2 is YFSETQ. Trimming shortened V by 8 bases and J by 0 bases, and 12 bases separated the two germline ends. The CDR3 runs 14 residues. CDR3 coding DNA: TGCGCCAGGACCATGGTTTATAGCAATCAGCCCCAGCATTTT. This translates into CARTMVYSNQPQHF.

V gene TRBV28 combines with J gene TRBJ1-1; TRBD1 is a possible D gene (5 bases). The CDR3 is made up of 15 amino acids. Trimming removed 7 bases at V and 0 bases at J, with 15 bases between. From germline, CDR1 is MDHEN and CDR2 SYDVKM. The CDR3 is CASISLGGVNTEAFF. CDR3 bases: TGTGCCAGCATTTCCCTTGGGGGGGTGAACACTGAAGCTTTCTTT.

V gene TRBV6-5 combines with J gene TRBJ1-6, with no clear D. V dropped 2 bases and J dropped 0 bases, with 17 bases sitting between them. Germline CDR1 is MNHEY and CDR2 is SVGAGI. This CDR3 is 19 amino acids long. As DNA, the CDR3 is TGTGCCAGCAGTTACGTCCCTGAGGTCGGGAGCTCCTATAATTCACCCCTCCACTTT. Translation gives CASSYVPEVGSSYNSPLHF.

CDR3 residues: CASEGLHGTQYF. CDR3 in DNA: TGCGCCAGCGAGGGACTCCATGGTACGCAGTATTTT. V is TRBV10-2 and J is TRBJ2-3; the D gene is possibly TRBD2 (6 bases). Germline assignment: CDR1 WSHSY and CDR2 SAAADI. There are 12 residues in the CDR3. V gave up 8 bases and J gave up 8 bases, with 14 bases separating them.

This clonotype was counted only a few times. V usage is TRBV29-1 and J usage is TRBJ2-5; 8 bases align to TRBD1. Unmatched junction bases numbered 0, after V lost 1 base and J lost 2 bases. The CDR3 is 13 residues long. The V gene's germline CDR1 is SQVTM and CDR2 ANQGSEA. The CDR3 DNA reads as TGCAGCGTTGAAGGGACAGGGCAAGAGACCCAGTACTTC. This sequence encodes CSVEGTGQETQYF.

The chain carries TRBV12-3 or TRBV12-4 and TRBJ1-5; 8 positions match TRBD1. There are 14 residues in the CDR3. V gave up 6 bases and J gave up 6 bases; unmatched junction bases: 7. CDR3: CASSQGQEAQPQHF. The CDR3 nucleotides are TGTGCCAGCAGCCAGGGACAGGAGGCTCAGCCCCAGCATTTT.

The genes are TRBV4-3 and TRBJ2-1; D possibly corresponds to TRBD1 (5 bases). CDR3 length: 15 amino acids. Germline values: CDR1 LGHNA, CDR2 YSLEER. V lost 1 base to trimming and J lost 3 bases, with 10 bases between them. CDR3 sequence reads: CASSQGLRGYNEQFF. CDR3 coding DNA: TGCGCCAGCAGCCAAGGGCTTAGGGGCTACAATGAGCAGTTCTTC.

The V call is TRBV27, the J call TRBJ2-3; D uncertain. V lost 1 base and J lost 0, with 11 bases in between. The CDR3 contains 16 residues. CDR1 MNHEY and CDR2 SMNVEV come from the germline V gene (reference sequence). The DNA of the CDR3 is TGTGCCAGCAGTTTATTGTCGAGTATGAGCACAGATACGCAGTATTTT. Translated, it gives CASSLLSSMSTDTQYF.

V usage is TRBV29-1 and J usage is TRBJ1-4; 8 bases fit TRBD1. This CDR3 region has 15 residues. CDR1 and CDR2 from the germline V gene are SQVTM and ANQGSEA. The CDR3: CRAGQGCATNEKLFF. In DNA, the CDR3 is TGCAGAGCAGGACAGGGCTGCGCAACTAATGAAAAACTGTTTTTT.

This clonotype has a handful of counts. DNA of the CDR3: TGTGCCAGCAGGGTAGAGGGGACAGACGTCCCTAAAGGCTACACCTTC. Protein product: CASRVEGTDVPKGYTF. The J gene is TRBJ1-2, the V gene TRBV12-3 or TRBV12-4; 7 positions agree with TRBD1. This CDR3 comprises 16 residues. Germline trimming cut 6 bases from V and 8 bases from J; bases unmatched to any gene: 18.

The rearrangement links TRBV9 to TRBJ2-3, with D perhaps TRBD1 (6 bases). This CDR3 is 17 amino acids long. Between the trimmed V and J ends, which lost 4 bases and 1 base, there was a span of 19 bases. Germline V lookup: CDR1 SGDLS, CDR2 YYNGEE. Here the CDR3 DNA reads TGTGCCAGCAGCTCCCAGAAAGGGGGAGTGTGCACAGATACGCAGTATTTT. Its translation: CASSSQKGGVCTDTQYF.

Here the CDR3 reads CASRGSGGSYNEQFF. The CDR3 DNA reads TGTGCCAGCAGAGGCAGCGGGGGCTCCTACAATGAGCAGTTCTTC. V gene TRBV6-2 or TRBV6-3 combines with J gene TRBJ2-1; 8 positions match TRBD2. CDR1 MNHEY and CDR2 SVGEGT come from the germline V gene. CDR3 size: 15 residues. The junction had 4 bases not matched to a gene; V was cut back by 6 bases and J by 0 bases.

This chain links TRBV29-1 with TRBJ2-1, with D maybe TRBD2 (5 bases). V shed 4 bases and J shed 4 bases, with 8 bases lying between them. CDR1 and CDR2 (germline): SQVTM, ANQGSEA. The CDR3 length is 12 residues. The CDR3 bases are TGCAGCGTTGTGGAGGATTACAATGAGCAGTTCTTC. It translates to CSVVEDYNEQFF.

The J gene is TRBJ2-1, the V gene TRBV4-1; 8 bases align to TRBD2. J lost 2 bases, V lost 0 bases, and 6 bases had no gene match. The length of the CDR3 is 17 residues. The germline gives CDR1 MGHRA, CDR2 YSYEKL. Here the CDR3 reads CASSQEPARGAYNEQFF. DNA of the CDR3: TGCGCCAGCAGCCAAGAACCCGCGCGGGGGGCCTACAATGAGCAGTTCTTC.

This clonotype was observed a few times. This chain connects TRBV7-9 to TRBJ2-1; D is undetermined. Trimming took off 2 bases at V and 8 bases at J, with 10 bases between the two ends. This CDR3 is built from 13 residues. Germline V gene lookup returns CDR1 SEHNR and CDR2 FQNEAQ (reference sequence). CDR3 region: CASSLMKRDEQFF. The CDR3 nucleotides are TGTGCCAGCAGCTTAATGAAAAGGGATGAGCAGTTCTTC.

The chain recombines TRBV19 with TRBJ2-1; 10 bases line up with TRBD2. Germline-derived CDR1 and CDR2 are LNHDA and SQIVND (reference sequence). The CDR3 covers 15 residues. V dropped 3 bases and J dropped 4; count of bases not matched to a gene: 3. CDR3 DNA: TGTGCCAGTAGTATGAGGACTAGCGGATACAATGAGCAGTTCTTC. Amino acid sequence: CASSMRTSGYNEQFF.

This clonotype was recorded only once. CDR3 region: CSARDGSGRDTQYF. As DNA, the CDR3 is TGCAGTGCTAGAGATGGGAGCGGGAGGGATACGCAGTATTTT. The chain has TRBV20-1 and TRBJ2-3; 9 bases align to TRBD2. The CDR3 loop spans 14 amino acids. The germline CDR1 and CDR2 sequences are DFQATT and SNEGSKA (reference sequence). With 0 bases clipped from V and 6 bases from J, the junction kept 4 bases outside the gene matches.

The chain uses TRBV7-3 and TRBJ1-6, with 9 bases aligning to TRBD1. CDR1 is SGHTA and CDR2 is FQGTGA in the germline V gene. V was pared by 6 bases and J by 10 bases, with 10 bases of the junction left unmatched. The CDR3 extends over 15 amino acids. CDR3 protein: CASRLDRGGRSPLHF. DNA of the CDR3: TGTGCCAGCAGATTGGACAGGGGTGGGAGATCACCCCTCCACTTT.

The chain carries TRBV6-1 and TRBJ2-1, with TRBD1 matching over 8 bases. CDR1 is MNHNS and CDR2 is SASEGT in the germline V gene. With 4 bases clipped from V and 5 bases from J, the junction kept 4 bases outside the gene matches. There are 14 residues in the CDR3. DNA for the CDR3: TGTGCCAGCAGTGGACAGGGGTACCACAATGAGCAGTTCTTC. It codes for CASSGQGYHNEQFF.

The V gene is TRBV12-3 or TRBV12-4, the J gene TRBJ1-2; D not resolved. CDR3 size: 13 residues. V lost 4 bases and J 8 bases, leaving 14 bases between the germline ends. This chain's CDR3 is CASSSERVLGYTF. The CDR3 DNA sequence: TGTGCCAGCAGTTCGGAAAGGGTCCTAGGCTACACCTTC.